The 22 T cell receptor beta chains below were found in one sample sequenced in a study of metastatic and nonmetastatic thyroid tumors. TCRdb re-called the PCR reads through MiXCR. This table has just over 40,000 clones, approximately 10% appearing once. Not a single patient had been given any form of treatment at any point before undergoing thyroid surgery. Sequencing was performed on blood. Receptors originate from a female donor with papillary thyroid cancer or a benign thyroid nodule (not recorded which). Some clones in this sample may be carry-over from other donors' samples.

At least ten counts were recorded for this clone. V usage is TRBV6-5 and J usage is TRBJ2-1; 9 nucleotides align to TRBD2. The length of the CDR3 is 15 residues. Looked up from germline, CDR1 is MNHEY and CDR2 is SVGAGI. The trim removed 2 bases at V and 6 bases at J, leaving 5 bases unmatched. CDR3 bases: TGTGCCAGCAGTTACGGGAGTAGCGGGAGCAATGAGCAGTTCTTC. Its translation: CASSYGSSGSNEQFF.

This clone was seen many times. This rearrangement joins TRBV24-1 to TRBJ1-5, with TRBD1 identical over 7 bases. From germline, CDR1 is KGHDR and CDR2 SFDVKD. The CDR3 runs 15 residues. The V and J ends lost 5 bases and 0 bases, in that order; junction bases with no gene match: 3. CDR3 sequence (DNA): TGTGCCACCAGTGGAAGGGACAGTAGCAATCAGCCCCAGCATTTT. Amino acid sequence: CATSGRDSSNQPQHF.

The sample holds many counts of this clone. J is TRBJ2-1 and V is TRBV19; D perhaps matches TRBD1 (7 bases). V shed 11 bases and J shed 7 bases, with 21 bases lying between them. The V gene's germline CDR1 is LNHDA and CDR2 SQIVND (reference sequence). The CDR3 covers 14 residues. CDR3 sequence reads: CASKKGAGGNEQFF. CDR3 bases: TGTGCCTCAAAAAAGGGAGCAGGGGGGAATGAGCAGTTCTTC.

With respect to this clone: The junction and the germline gene differ at one end; a read error may be behind it. The rearrangement uses TRBV6-5 and TRBJ2-3, with D possibly being TRBD2 (6 bases). The CDR3 totals 14 residues. Germline CDR1 is MNHEY and CDR2 is SVGAGI. The CDR3 is CASSLAEGSDTQYF. The CDR3 region has the DNA TGTGCAAGCAGCTTAGCGGAAGGCAGTGATACGCAATATTTT.

This clone occurred many times. The chain uses TRBV5-5 and TRBJ2-6, with D maybe TRBD1 (5 bases). Trimming removed 0 bases at V and 4 bases at J, with 8 bases between. CDR1 and CDR2 from the germline V gene are SGHKS and YYEKEE (reference sequence). The CDR3 is made up of 15 amino acids. Here the CDR3 DNA reads TGTGCCAGCAGCTTGGAGGGGAACGGGGCCAACGTCCTGACTTTC. Encoded protein: CASSLEGNGANVLTF.

This clone was counted ten times or more. The V and J genes are TRBV18 and TRBJ2-3; D is undetermined. This CDR3 comprises 14 residues. Trimming removed 4 bases from V and 0 bases from J, with 8 bases in between. The germline gives CDR1 KGHSH, CDR2 LQKENI. The CDR3 here is CASSLSSSTDTQYF. CDR3 sequence (DNA): TGTGCCAGCTCACTAAGCTCTAGCACAGATACGCAGTATTTT.

This clone showed up many times. The chain employs TRBV11-2 and TRBJ2-2; D is possibly TRBD2 (5 bases). The CDR3 totals 14 residues. Deletions cut 0 bases from V and 6 bases from J, with 8 bases between. Germline CDR1 and CDR2: SGHAT and FQNNGV. CDR3 sequence: CASSLDAAAGELFF. For the CDR3, the DNA is TGTGCCAGCAGCTTAGATGCAGCGGCCGGGGAGCTGTTTTTT.

This clone was seen ten or more times. Here the CDR3 DNA reads TGTGCCAGCAGCTTAGCCTGGGGCAAGAACACTGAAGCTTTCTTT. This translates into CASSLAWGKNTEAFF. The chain recombines TRBV7-9 with TRBJ1-1, with D possibly TRBD1 on 5 matching bases. Per the germline V gene, CDR1 is SEHNR and CDR2 is FQNEAQ (reference sequence). The CDR3 runs to 15 residues. V lost 0 bases, J lost 1 base, and 9 bases lay in between. Supplemented by reference TRBV7-9 and TRBJ1-1, the full variable domain reads DTGVSQNPRHKITKRGQNVTFRCDPISEHNRLYWYRQTLGQGPEFLTYFQNEAQLEKSRLLSDRFSAERPKGSFSTLEIQRTEQGDSAMYLCASSLAWGKNTEAFFGQGTRLTVV.

In this sample, this clone turned up a few times. This CDR3 is missing its conserved last phenylalanine or tryptophan, likely due to a read error. The rearrangement uses TRBV28 and TRBJ1-2; a possible D gene is TRBD1 (6 bases). The CDR3 covers 15 residues. The V end lost 6 bases, the J end lost 6 bases, and 20 bases lay between the germline ends. From germline, CDR1 is MDHEN and CDR2 SYDVKM. This CDR3 reads CASRIWGTGSDGYTL. CDR3 DNA sequence: TGTGCCAGCAGAATTTGGGGTACAGGGTCGGATGGCTACACCCTC.

This clone was detected ten times or more. Other DNA sequences in this specimen translate into the identical CDR3. This CDR3 reads CSVARDLSTEAFF. The CDR3 region has the DNA TGCAGCGTCGCCCGGGATTTGAGTACTGAAGCTTTCTTT. V is TRBV29-1 and J is TRBJ1-1; D remains ambiguous. CDR1 SQVTM and CDR2 ANQGSEA come from the germline V gene. Between the trimmed V and J ends, which lost 6 bases and 5 bases, there was a span of 16 bases. CDR3 length equals 13 residues.

The table lists this clone with a few counts. This chain joins TRBV6-2 or TRBV6-3 and TRBJ2-7; 8 bases align to TRBD2. J lost 0 bases, V lost 3 bases, and 7 bases had no gene match. The CDR3 runs 16 residues. Germline CDR1 MNHEY, CDR2 SVGEGT. The CDR3 here is CASSYRSGGASYEQYF. As DNA, the CDR3 is TGTGCCAGCAGTTATCGGAGCGGGGGCGCCTCCTACGAGCAGTACTTC.

This clone came up many times. V and J are TRBV7-2 and TRBJ2-7; TRBD2 matches at 7 bases. After removal of 5 bases from V and 0 bases from J, the junction contained 7 bases not matched to a gene. CDR1 is SGHTA and CDR2 is FQGNSA in the germline V gene. The CDR3 sequence is 15 residues long. This CDR3 is CASSSSSGNSYEQYF. CDR3 bases: TGTGCCAGCAGCAGCTCTAGCGGCAACTCCTACGAGCAGTACTTC.

This clone was counted ten times or more. The V call is TRBV27, the J call TRBJ2-1; D unclear. This CDR3 spans 15 amino acids. The germline gives CDR1 MNHEY, CDR2 SMNVEV (reference sequence). V was cut by 3 bases and J by 0 bases, with 9 bases left in between. The DNA for the CDR3 is TGTGCCAGCAGTTTGAGTCAGATCTCCTACAATGAGCAGTTCTTC. Residues: CASSLSQISYNEQFF.

This clone came up many times. At the DNA level, this CDR3 is encoded by other sequences in the same sample as well. The V gene is TRBV10-3, the J gene TRBJ1-4, with 7 bases fitting TRBD1. V lost 5 bases, J lost 4 bases, and 4 bases stayed unmatched. Germline V gene data show CDR1 as ENHRY and CDR2 as SYGVKD. The CDR3 has 14 amino acids. The chain's CDR3 is CAISLDRNNEKLFF. The CDR3 coding sequence is TGTGCCATCAGTTTGGACAGGAATAATGAAAAACTGTTTTTT.

For this clone: This may arise from a read error, as a much more abundant clone is one base away. Other DNA sequences in this sample translate to the same CDR3. The V gene is TRBV3-1, the J gene TRBJ1-2; TRBD1 might be the D (5 bases). The CDR3 is 18 residues long. CDR1 and CDR2 from the germline V gene are LGHDT and YNNKEL (reference sequence). The CDR3 sequence is CASSQVRRCGSLCRGYTF. The DNA for the CDR3 is TGTGCCAGCAGCCAAGTTCGGAGGTGCGGAAGTCTATGTCGGGGCTACACCTTT. The variable domain in full, with the rest retrieved from reference TRBV3-1 and TRBJ1-2, is DTAVSQTPKYLVTQMGNDKSIKCEQNLGHDTMYWYKQDSKKFLKIMFSYNNKELIINETVPNRFSPKSPDKAHLNLHINSLELGDSAVYFCASSQVRRCGSLCRGYTFGSGTRLTVV.

In this sample, this clone turned up a few times. One base away lies a much larger clone, so this may be a sequencing read error. The chain couples TRBV27 to TRBJ2-3, with D maybe TRBD2 (5 bases). Looked up from germline, CDR1 is MNHEY and CDR2 is SMNVEV (reference sequence). The CDR3 covers 12 residues. Trimming removed 5 bases at V and 12 bases at J, with 15 bases between. CDR3 in amino acids: CASSPNGVFQYF. Here the CDR3 DNA reads TGTGCCAGCAGTCCCAACGGGGTCTTCCAGTATTTT.

This clone has at least ten counts. This chain links TRBV7-8 with TRBJ2-2; perhaps D is TRBD1 or TRBD2 (5 bases each). Trimming removed 0 bases at V and 1 base at J, with 9 bases between. Germline CDR1 SGHVS, CDR2 FQNEAQ. The CDR3 extends over 16 amino acids. CDR3 region: CASSLARGENTGELFF. Written as DNA, the CDR3 is TGTGCCAGCAGCTTAGCCCGGGGCGAGAACACCGGGGAGCTGTTTTTT. The complete variable domain, with remaining parts taken from reference TRBV7-8 and TRBJ2-2, reads GAGVSQSPRYKVAKRGQDVALRCDPISGHVSLFWYQQALGQGPEFLTYFQNEAQLDKSGLPSDRFFAERPEGSVSTLKIQRTQQEDSAVYLCASSLARGENTGELFFGEGSRLTVL.

This clone was counted ten times or more. A much larger clone lies one base from this, so it may be a read error. This rearrangement joins TRBV20-1 to TRBJ1-2, with D unresolved. CDR3 size: 12 residues. The germline V gene encodes CDR1 DFQATT and CDR2 SNEGSKA (reference sequence). The DNA of the CDR3 is TGCAGTGCTAGACAAGGCTCGAGTAGCTACGCCTTC. The encoded protein is CSARQGSSSYAF.

Ten or more counts support this clone. This chain joins TRBV27 and TRBJ1-2, with 8 bases identical to TRBD1. Germline V gene data show CDR1 as MNHEY and CDR2 as SMNVEV (reference sequence). This CDR3 has 16 amino acids. The J segment lost 6 bases and the V segment lost 2 bases, leaving 11 bases of the junction unmatched. The CDR3 spells CASSLGAGQGADGYTF. As DNA, the CDR3 is TGTGCCAGCAGTTTAGGGGCGGGCCAGGGGGCAGATGGCTACACCTTC.

This clone was seen many times. The chain combines TRBV24-1 with TRBJ2-1; unclear D gene. CDR1 KGHDR and CDR2 SFDVKD come from the germline V gene. The CDR3 contains 13 residues. The ends were cut back, 5 bases at V and 3 bases at J, with 7 bases in the middle. CDR3 sequence: CATSVTGYNEQFF. DNA of the CDR3: TGTGCCACCAGTGTGACCGGCTACAATGAGCAGTTCTTC.

This clone was observed many times. The chain is built from TRBV4-3 and TRBJ2-1; D might be TRBD1 or TRBD2, each matching 5 bases. Trimming stripped 1 base from V and 2 bases from J, with 15 bases between. The CDR3 has 17 amino acids. Germline V gene data show CDR1 as LGHNA and CDR2 as YSLEER. The CDR3 reads CASSQATGTVTYNEQFF. CDR3 in DNA: TGCGCCAGCAGCCAAGCAACCGGGACGGTCACCTACAATGAGCAGTTCTTC.

This clone was observed at least ten times. The rearrangement joins TRBV9 to TRBJ2-1; 9 bases are a match to TRBD2. V lost 0 bases and J lost 8; bases outside the gene matches: 6. CDR1 SGDLS and CDR2 YYNGEE come from the germline V gene. The CDR3 contains 15 residues. In DNA, the CDR3 is TGTGCCAGCAGCGTAGGGACTAGCGCGTTCCATGAGCAGTTCTTC. This encodes CASSVGTSAFHEQFF.